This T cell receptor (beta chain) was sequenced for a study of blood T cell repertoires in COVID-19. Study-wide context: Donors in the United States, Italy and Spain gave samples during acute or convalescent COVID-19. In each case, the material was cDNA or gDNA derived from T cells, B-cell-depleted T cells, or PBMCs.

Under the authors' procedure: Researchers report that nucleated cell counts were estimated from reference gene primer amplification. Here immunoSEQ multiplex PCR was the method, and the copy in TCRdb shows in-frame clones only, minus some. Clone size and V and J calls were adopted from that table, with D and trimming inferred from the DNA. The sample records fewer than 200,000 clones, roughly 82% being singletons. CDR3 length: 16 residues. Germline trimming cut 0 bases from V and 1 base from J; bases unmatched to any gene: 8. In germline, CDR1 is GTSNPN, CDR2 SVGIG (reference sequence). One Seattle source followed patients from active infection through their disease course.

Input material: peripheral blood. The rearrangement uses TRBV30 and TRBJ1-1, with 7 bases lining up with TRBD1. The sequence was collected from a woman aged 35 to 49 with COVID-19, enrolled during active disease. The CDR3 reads CAWSVRGGRGNTEAFF. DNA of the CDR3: TGTGCCTGGAGTGTAAGAGGGGGCAGGGGGAACACTGAAGCTTTCTTT.